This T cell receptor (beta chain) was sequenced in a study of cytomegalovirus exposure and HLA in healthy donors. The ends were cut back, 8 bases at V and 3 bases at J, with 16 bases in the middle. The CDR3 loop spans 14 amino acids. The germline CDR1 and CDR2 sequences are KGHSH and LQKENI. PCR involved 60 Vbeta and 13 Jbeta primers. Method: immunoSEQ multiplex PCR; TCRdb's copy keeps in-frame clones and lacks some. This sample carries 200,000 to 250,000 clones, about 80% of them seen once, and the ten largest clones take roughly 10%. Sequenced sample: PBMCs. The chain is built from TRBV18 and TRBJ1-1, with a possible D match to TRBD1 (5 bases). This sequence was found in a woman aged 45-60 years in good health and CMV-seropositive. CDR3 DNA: TGTGCCAGCACACGCAGCGGGGCGGACACTGAAGCTTTCTTT. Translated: CASTRSGADTEAFF.